A single sample gave rise to the 5 T cell receptor beta chains below, sequenced in a study of tumor-infiltrating lymphocytes in primary liver carcinoma. Total RNA amounting to around 450 ng was the source from which TCR beta cDNA was made with a constant-region primer. Amplification in three nested multiplex PCR rounds with slightly modified ARM-PCR gave rise to TCR beta libraries. Rounds one and two of PCR, each of around 9 cycles, were primed with TRBV1-TRBV30 forward primers and a C-beta reverse primer. TCRdb re-derived calls from the multiplex PCR reads in MiXCR, one entry per CDR3 protein. In the table there are 180,000 or so distinct CDR3 sequences, approximately 60% of which are singletons. Germline DNA was also extracted, with blood RNA taken from unsorted whole blood. Sequencing was done on a sample of peripheral blood. The receptors stem from a middle-aged man with primary liver carcinoma and hepatitis B virus infection.

The rearrangement uses TRBV5-4 and TRBJ2-7; TRBD2 matches 10 bases. Trimming took 4 bases from V and 2 from J; bases not matched to a gene: 6. Germline values: CDR1 SGHNT, CDR2 YYREEE (reference sequence). The CDR3 runs 15 residues. As DNA, the CDR3 is TGTGCCAGCAGCCCAGGACTAGCGGTAACCTACGAGCAGTACTTC. Its translation: CASSPGLAVTYEQYF.

The V gene is TRBV5-1, the J gene TRBJ1-5, with 7 nucleotides matching TRBD1. CDR1 SGHRS and CDR2 YFSETQ come from the germline V gene. CDR3 length: 16 amino acids. V lost 1 base, J lost 5 bases, and 9 bases stayed unmatched. The CDR3 sequence: CASSLLRRGNHQPQHF. CDR3 DNA: TGCGCCAGCAGCTTGCTTCGCAGGGGGAATCATCAGCCCCAGCATTTT. Using reference TRBV5-1 and TRBJ1-5 for the parts outside the CDR3, the full variable domain is KAGVTQTPRYLIKTRGQQVTLSCSPISGHRSVSWYQQTPGQGLQFLFEYFSETQRNKGNFPGRFSGRQFSNSRSEMNVSTLELGDSALYLCASSLLRRGNHQPQHFGDGTRLSIL.

This clonotype was seen just once. A much larger clone differs from this one at a single base, so this may be a read error. The chain is built from TRBV12-3 or TRBV12-4 and TRBJ1-1, with D unclear. Trimming cost V 5 bases and J 4 bases, with 14 bases left between them. The CDR3 loop spans 14 amino acids. CDR3: CASSPQHGSTEAFF. As DNA, the CDR3 is TGTGCCAGCAGTCCCCAACATGGTAGCACTGAAGCTTTCTTT.

This clonotype was found a few times. V gene TRBV28 combines with J gene TRBJ2-5; no definite D call. The CDR3 is made up of 12 amino acids. Germline V gene data show CDR1 as MDHEN and CDR2 as SYDVKM. Trimming removed 6 bases from V and 2 bases from J, with 7 bases in between. The CDR3 region is CASSDRQETQYF. CDR3 coding DNA: TGTGCCAGCAGCGACCGACAAGAGACCCAGTACTTC.

This clonotype was counted between two and nine times. V is TRBV5-5 and J is TRBJ2-5; D not resolved. This CDR3 spans 15 amino acids. In germline, CDR1 is SGHKS, CDR2 YYEKEE (reference sequence). The V gene lost 0 bases and the J gene lost 5 bases, with 14 bases spanning the gap. CDR3: CASSLAGRYEETQYF. CDR3 nucleotide sequence: TGTGCCAGCAGCTTGGCCGGGCGCTACGAGGAGACCCAGTACTTC.